The next 17 T cell receptor beta chains were all read from a single sample in a study of a mutant IDH1 vaccine in newly diagnosed glioma. Time point of the sample: week 47, end of study. Vaccinated patients received 300 ug of mutant IDH1 20-mer peptide per dose, with topical imiquimod. No antigen is known for these receptors. The protocol was immunoSEQ multiplex PCR, while the TCRdb copy is restricted to in-frame clones and leaves out a portion. The sample has 75,000 to 95,000 clones, around nine tenths seen once; the top ten hold roughly 0.81%. Source: PBMCs, taken from a glioma patient whose treatment included an IDH1 peptide vaccine. The origin of the receptors is a woman between 45 and 60 years old with glioma.

The J gene is TRBJ2-3, the V gene TRBV6-4; D may be TRBD1 or TRBD2 (7 bases each). This CDR3 comprises 13 residues. Germline-derived CDR1 and CDR2 are MRHNA and SNTAGT. Trimming took off 2 bases at V and 6 bases at J, with 9 bases between the two ends. The CDR3 nucleotides are TGTGCCAGCAGTGACCAGGGGGGGGATACGCAGTATTTT. This encodes CASSDQGGDTQYF.

The chain is built from TRBV5-1 and TRBJ1-1, with D hard to call. The length of the CDR3 is 14 residues. CDR1 and CDR2 (germline): SGHRS, YFSETQ. The V end was cut by 4 bases, the J end by 1 base, with 11 bases between. CDR3 sequence: CASSLLERNTEAFF. In nucleotides, the CDR3 is TGCGCCAGCAGCCTCCTTGAAAGGAACACTGAAGCTTTCTTT.

The chain is built from TRBV28 and TRBJ1-2; no clear D. Per the germline V gene, CDR1 is MDHEN and CDR2 is SYDVKM. The CDR3 is 14 residues long. Between the trimmed V and J ends, which lost 6 bases and 3 bases, there was a span of 14 bases. The CDR3 nucleotides read TGTGCCAGCAGAGCGGGTGGGCTATACTATGGCTACACCTTC. Translation: CASRAGGLYYGYTF.

This clone occurred once. This sequence joins TRBV19 and TRBJ1-6, with TRBD1 as a possible D gene (5 bases). Trimming took off 3 bases at V and 4 bases at J, with 10 bases between the two ends. The CDR3 is 15 amino acids. Germline loops: CDR1 LNHDA, CDR2 SQIVND (reference sequence). Here the CDR3 DNA reads TGTGCCAGTAGTATCGTTGGGGCTTATAATTCACCCCTCCACTTT. As protein: CASSIVGAYNSPLHF.

The chain recombines TRBV4-1 with TRBJ1-5; maybe TRBD1 (6 bases). The germline V gene has CDR1 MGHRA and CDR2 YSYEKL. The CDR3 has 15 amino acids. V shed 8 bases and J shed 4 bases, with 18 bases lying between them. CDR3 residues: CASSGGGGGNQPQHF. The CDR3 DNA is TGCGCCAGCTCTGGGGGAGGGGGTGGTAATCAGCCCCAGCATTTT.

This clone appeared a single time. This rearrangement joins TRBV7-3 to TRBJ2-3; 8 positions match TRBD2. Germline CDR1 reads SGHTA; CDR2 reads FQGTGA. The CDR3 totals 16 residues. V was pared by 4 bases and J by 0 bases, with 6 bases of the junction left unmatched. The CDR3 DNA is TGTGCCAGCAGCTCCGTGGCTAGCGGGAGCACAGATACGCAGTATTTT. Encoded protein: CASSSVASGSTDTQYF.

This chain uses TRBV28 with TRBJ1-1; D gene uncertain. Between the trimmed V and J ends, which lost 6 bases and 7 bases, there was a span of 9 bases. Germline V gives CDR1 MDHEN, CDR2 SYDVKM. CDR3 length: 11 amino acids. The CDR3 region is CASSLTYEAFF. CDR3 bases: TGTGCCAGCAGCCTTACGTATGAAGCTTTCTTT.

The chain is built from TRBV4-1 and TRBJ1-6; D is perhaps TRBD1 (5 bases). The V end was cut by 0 bases, the J end by 7 bases, with 13 bases between. The CDR3 totals 16 residues. In germline, CDR1 is MGHRA, CDR2 YSYEKL. CDR3 DNA: TGCGCCAGCAGCCAAGATCCCGGGACGAGGAATTCACCCCTCCACTTT. As protein: CASSQDPGTRNSPLHF.

This chain links TRBV5-6 with TRBJ1-3, with D hard to call. In germline, CDR1 is SGHDT, CDR2 YYEEEE. The V end lost 3 bases, the J end lost 6 bases, and 13 bases lay between the germline ends. The CDR3 runs to 14 residues. Here the CDR3 DNA reads TGTGCCAGCAGCTCCGCCGGGAGGCAAAACACCATATATTTT. Protein: CASSSAGRQNTIYF.

Points on this clone: In the same sample, other DNA sequences code for this CDR3. The chain uses TRBV7-9 and TRBJ1-1; 8 bases map to TRBD1. Germline V gene sequence: CDR1 SEHNR, CDR2 FQNEAQ (reference sequence). Trimming cost V 2 bases and J 2 bases; bases outside gene matches: 1. The CDR3 covers 14 residues. DNA of the CDR3: TGTGCCAGCAGCTTACAGGGGGCTAACACTGAAGCTTTCTTT. This gives the protein CASSLQGANTEAFF.

This clone was observed a few times. V is TRBV9 and J is TRBJ1-1; 8 bases line up with TRBD1. The CDR3 contains 14 residues. The germline gives CDR1 SGDLS, CDR2 YYNGEE. Trimming took 3 bases from V and 3 from J; bases not matched to a gene: 4. This CDR3 is CASSAQGAHTEAFF. CDR3 coding DNA: TGTGCCAGCAGCGCCCAGGGGGCGCACACTGAAGCTTTCTTT.

The chain employs TRBV9 and TRBJ2-2, with D possibly TRBD1 on 6 matching bases. Germline assignment: CDR1 SGDLS and CDR2 YYNGEE. The CDR3 has 16 amino acids. The V gene lost 0 bases and the J gene lost 2 bases, with 11 bases spanning the gap. The CDR3 reads CASSVGGTPNTGELFF. CDR3 DNA: TGTGCCAGCAGCGTAGGTGGGACACCCAACACCGGGGAGCTGTTTTTT.

V and J are TRBV19 and TRBJ2-1; TRBD2 is a possible D gene (6 bases). Trimming left V 7 bases short and J 0 bases short, with 19 bases between. This CDR3 comprises 17 residues. Germline lookup yields CDR1 LNHDA and CDR2 SQIVND (reference sequence). The CDR3 sequence is CASKKSSDHHSYNEQFF. The CDR3 bases are TGTGCCAGTAAGAAGTCTAGCGACCATCACTCCTACAATGAGCAGTTCTTC.

The chain carries TRBV2 and TRBJ1-1; D is possibly TRBD1 (5 bases). The CDR3 sequence is 12 residues long. With 8 bases removed from V and 6 bases from J, the gap between germline ends came to 13 bases. The germline V gene has CDR1 SNHLY and CDR2 FYNNEI. The chain's CDR3 is CASGAAGPEAFF. In DNA form, the CDR3 reads TGTGCCAGCGGGGCGGCAGGGCCTGAAGCTTTCTTT.

The genes are TRBV28 and TRBJ2-3; D is unresolved. Germline CDR1 reads MDHEN; CDR2 reads SYDVKM. The CDR3 is 18 residues long. V was pared by 1 base and J by 0 bases, with 17 bases between. CDR3 residues: CASSLSPRAEPSTDTQYF. The CDR3 nucleotides are TGTGCCAGCAGTTTATCCCCTAGAGCTGAACCAAGCACAGATACGCAGTATTTT.

The genes are TRBV27 and TRBJ2-5; 8 bases match TRBD1. The germline CDR1 and CDR2 sequences are MNHEY and SMNVEV (reference sequence). The CDR3 has 14 residues. The J segment lost 5 bases and the V segment lost 11 bases, leaving 13 bases of the junction unmatched. CDR3 amino acids: CAYEVQGARETQYF. CDR3 nucleotide sequence: TGTGCCTACGAAGTTCAGGGGGCGCGGGAGACCCAGTACTTC.

The rearrangement links TRBV6-6 to TRBJ2-7; D tentatively fits TRBD1 or TRBD2 (5 bases each). Germline CDR1 reads MNHNY; CDR2 reads SVGAGI (reference sequence). CDR3 size: 13 residues. Trimming shortened V by 4 bases and J by 7 bases, and 14 bases separated the two germline ends. CDR3 protein: CASSWGPSREQYF. CDR3 sequence (DNA): TGTGCCAGCAGTTGGGGACCTTCTCGAGAGCAGTACTTC.